This TCR beta chain was retrieved from a study of CD8 T cells in Susac syndrome. The study's findings and limits: The study's TCR sequencing and HLA analysis drew on a certain number of individuals. That number was acknowledged as relatively small.

This clonotype was seen once. The antigen is not known. High-throughput TCR beta sequencing covered peripheral CD8+ and CD4+ T cells. TEMRA cells were FACS-enriched, and CD8+ and CD4+ T cells were isolated negatively. An input of about 0.45 to 1 ug of RNA was subjected to reverse transcription using random hexamers. With immunoSEQ multiplex PCR, TCR beta CDR3 was amplified across 54 Vbeta and 13 Jbeta. MiXCR, applied by TCRdb to the immunoSEQ multiplex PCR reads, yields one record per CDR3 protein. This table has approximately 190,000 distinct CDR3 sequences, more than 90% appearing once. The germline V and J ends were trimmed by 2 bases and 4 bases, with 5 bases remaining between them. Germline CDR1 DFQATT, CDR2 SNEGSKA (reference sequence). The CDR3 has 11 amino acids.

V usage is TRBV20-1 and J usage is TRBJ1-1; D is undetermined. The sequence came from a human donor with multiple sclerosis. Sequencing was performed on CD4+ T cells from PBMCs. The CDR3 DNA reads TGCAGTGCTAGATTGGTCACTGAAGCTTTCTTT. This codes for CSARLVTEAFF.